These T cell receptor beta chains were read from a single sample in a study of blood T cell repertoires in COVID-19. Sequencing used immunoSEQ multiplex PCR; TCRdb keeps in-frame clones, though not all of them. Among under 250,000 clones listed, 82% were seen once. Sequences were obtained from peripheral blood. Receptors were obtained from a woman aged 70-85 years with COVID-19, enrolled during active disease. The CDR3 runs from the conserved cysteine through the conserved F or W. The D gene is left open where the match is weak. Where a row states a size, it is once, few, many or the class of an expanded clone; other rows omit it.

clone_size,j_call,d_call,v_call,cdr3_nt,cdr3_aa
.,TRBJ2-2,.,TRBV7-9,TGTGCCAGCAGTCTTAGTACCGGGGAGCTGTTTTTT,CASSLSTGELFF
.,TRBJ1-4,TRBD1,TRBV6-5,TGTGCCACCAAGGACAGGGAATCTAATGAAAAACTGTTTTTT,CATKDRESNEKLFF
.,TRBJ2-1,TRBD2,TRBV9,TGTGCCAGCAGCGAGACTAGCCGTTCCTACAATGAGCAGTTCTTC,CASSETSRSYNEQFF
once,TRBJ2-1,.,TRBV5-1,TGCGCCACTACGCAGGGGGGCGAGCCCTACAATGAGCAGTTCTTC,CATTQGGEPYNEQFF
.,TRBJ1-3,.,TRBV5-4,TGTGCCAGCACCTTGGCGGGTGGGGGAAACACCATATATTTT,CASTLAGGGNTIYF
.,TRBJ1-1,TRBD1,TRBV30,TGTGCCTGGAGTGTAAGGGGGACAGGGTCGAACACTGAAGCTTTCTTT,CAWSVRGTGSNTEAFF
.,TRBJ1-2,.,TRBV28,TGTGCCAGCAGCCTGGGACTGAAGTATGGCTACACCTTC,CASSLGLKYGYTF
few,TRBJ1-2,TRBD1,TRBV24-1,TGTGCCACCAGTGACTTCGAGACAGGGACTAGTCGTGGCTACACCTTC,CATSDFETGTSRGYTF
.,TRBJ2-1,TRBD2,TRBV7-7,TGTGCCAGCAGCCCCGTGACTAGCTATCCACCTGAGCAGTTCTTC,CASSPVTSYPPEQFF
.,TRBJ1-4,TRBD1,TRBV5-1,TGCGCCAGCAGCGACTCGACAGGGTATACTGAAAAACTGTTTTTT,CASSDSTGYTEKLFF
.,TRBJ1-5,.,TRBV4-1,TGCGCCAGCAGCCTCAGGGTGGATGGCAATCAGCCCCAGCATTTT,CASSLRVDGNQPQHF
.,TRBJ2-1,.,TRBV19,TGTGCCACCAATCCCCCCCGGGGGACCACTTACAATGAGCAGTTCTTC,CATNPPRGTTYNEQFF
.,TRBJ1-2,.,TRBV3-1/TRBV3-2,TGTGCCAGCAGCCAAGAGACACTTTATGGCTACACCTTC,CASSQETLYGYTF
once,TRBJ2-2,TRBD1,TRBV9,TGTGCCAGCAGGGGACAGGGAAACACCGGGGAGCTGTTTTTT,CASRGQGNTGELFF
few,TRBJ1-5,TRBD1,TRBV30,TGTGCCTGGAGTCAGGGACAGCTTATCAATCAGCCCCAGCATTTT,CAWSQGQLINQPQHF
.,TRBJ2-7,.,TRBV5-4,TGTGCCAGCAGCTTCGACAGCTACGAGCAGTACTTC,CASSFDSYEQYF
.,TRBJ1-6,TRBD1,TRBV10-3,TGTGCCATCAGTGACTCCCCGGGGACAGGCAATTCACCCCTCCACTTT,CAISDSPGTGNSPLHF
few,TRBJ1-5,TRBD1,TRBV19,TGTGCCAGTAGTTTAGGACAGGGCATCGCGCATTTT,CASSLGQGIAHF
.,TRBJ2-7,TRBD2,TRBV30,TGTGCCTGGAGTACGACCGGGACTAGGAGGTACGAGCAGTACTTC,CAWSTTGTRRYEQYF
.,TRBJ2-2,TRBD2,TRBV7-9,TGTGCCAGCAGCTCCCGACTAGCGGGAGATACCGGGGAGCTGTTTTTT,CASSSRLAGDTGELFF
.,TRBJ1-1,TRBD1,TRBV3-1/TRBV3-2,TGTGCCAGCACCCGGACAGGGGGCCCCTCCGAAGCTTTCTTT,CASTRTGGPSEAFF
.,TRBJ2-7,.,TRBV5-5,TGTGCCAGCAGCTTCATCCACGAGCAGTACTTC,CASSFIHEQYF
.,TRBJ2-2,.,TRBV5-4,TGTGCCAGCAGCTTGGTTAGCGTCGGGAGCATTGCCGGGGAGCTGTTTTTT,CASSLVSVGSIAGELFF
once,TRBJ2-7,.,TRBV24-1,TGTGCCACCAGTATCCAGCGGTTATCATACGAGCAGTACTTC,CATSIQRLSYEQYF
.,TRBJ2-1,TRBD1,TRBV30,TGTGCCTGGAGTTCACAGGGGGCTTATGAGCAGTTCTTC,CAWSSQGAYEQFF
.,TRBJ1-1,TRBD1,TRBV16,TGTGCCAGCAGCCTACAGGGGGTTAACACTGAAGCTTTCTTT,CASSLQGVNTEAFF
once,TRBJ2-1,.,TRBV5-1,TGCGCCAGCAGCTCGGGACTCCGGGCTGAGCAGTTCTTC,CASSSGLRAEQFF
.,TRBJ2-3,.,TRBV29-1,TGCAGCGTTGTCCAGGAAACTAGCACAGATACGCAGTATTTT,CSVVQETSTDTQYF
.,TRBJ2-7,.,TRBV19,TGTGCCAGTAGTCGGGGGTACGAGCAGTACTTC,CASSRGYEQYF
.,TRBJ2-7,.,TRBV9,TGTGCCAGCAGCGTAAACGAGCAGCAGGCCTACGAGCAGTACTTC,CASSVNEQQAYEQYF
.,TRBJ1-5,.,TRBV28,TGTGCCAGCAGCCTCGGGGGTCATAGCAATCAGCCCCAGCATTTT,CASSLGGHSNQPQHF
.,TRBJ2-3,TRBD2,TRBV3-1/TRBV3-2,TGTGCCAGCAGCGGTACCGGGACTAGAGCAACGCAGTATTTT,CASSGTGTRATQYF
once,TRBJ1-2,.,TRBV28,TGTGCCAGCAGTCCCCAGTTGGGCCGCGGCTACACCTTC,CASSPQLGRGYTF
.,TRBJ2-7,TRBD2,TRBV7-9,TGTGCCAGCACCCTAGCGGGAGGGCCCCTCGAGCAGTACTTC,CASTLAGGPLEQYF
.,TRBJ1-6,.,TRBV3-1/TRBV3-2,TGTGCCAGCAGCCAAGACGACAGTAAGGATTCACCCCTCCACTTT,CASSQDDSKDSPLHF
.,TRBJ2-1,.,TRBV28,TGTGCCAGCAGTGGAGGGGCCCTCAGTGAGCAGTTCTTC,CASSGGALSEQFF
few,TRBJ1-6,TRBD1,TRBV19,TGTGCCAGTAGTGCAGACAGGGTTTCACCCCTCCACTTT,CASSADRVSPLHF
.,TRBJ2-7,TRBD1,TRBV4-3,TGCGCCAGCAGCCAAGGATACAGGGGAACCTACGAGCAGTACTTC,CASSQGYRGTYEQYF
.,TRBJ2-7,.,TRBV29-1,TGCAGCGTTGAAGTCCGACGGGACGAGCAGTACTTC,CSVEVRRDEQYF
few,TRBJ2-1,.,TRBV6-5,TGTGCCAGCGCCCGTACCCACAACTCCTACAATGAGCAGTTCTTC,CASARTHNSYNEQFF
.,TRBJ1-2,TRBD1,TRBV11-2,TGTGCCAGCAGCTTAGAGACAGGGGCCTACTATGGCTACACCTTC,CASSLETGAYYGYTF